This section outlines one TCR beta chain sequence together with its context. In this sample, this clone turned up once. Its antigen has not been determined. There are no base qualities to consult, and no much larger clone falls within one base. One collaborating source in Seattle enrolled patients while the patients were actively infected and followed the patients over time throughout the course of disease. Each collaborating institution followed its own protocols to collect whole blood in K2EDTA tubes. For TCRbeta analysis, collaborators shipped samples as frozen whole blood, isolated PBMCs, or DNA extracted from either of those sample types. This record belongs to a study of blood T cell repertoires in COVID-19 (TCRdb year 2020). Notes on the research overall: The collaborator samples originated in the United States, Italy and Spain and spanned the acute and convalescent phases of COVID-19. The material from the prospective study consisted of cDNA or gDNA derived from T cells, B-cell-depleted T cells, or PBMCs. Deeply sampled blood TCRbeta repertoires from subjects exposed to, actively infected with, or recovered from COVID-19 were included in the dataset. The repertoires were released in a freely available public database intended as a resource for research on the immune response to SARS-CoV-2. The samples were drawn from the first 160 participants of the ongoing ImmuneRACE study and from over a thousand subjects provided by 6 global collaborators. A de-identified subject ID, COVID-19 status, age in years and sex were almost always included in the sample metadata. Where available, HLA class I and class II types were obtained from metadata supplied by the sample provider rather than from assay-based typing.

The junction shows trimming of 0 bases on V and 5 bases on J, plus 10 bases between the germline ends. Including the terminal cysteine and phenylalanine, the CDR3 comprises 14 residues. Only the CDR3 part of the read is kept: 42 bases, read in frame from the first base. CDR1 and CDR2, looked up from the germline V gene, are SNHLY and FYNNEI. What the study reported, not specific to this receptor: The quantity of clinical and demographic metadata differed by source and by participant and was supplied without curation.

The immunoSEQ Assay, a bias-controlled multiplex PCR, was used to amplify TCRbeta CDR3 regions from genomic DNA. In the source study's methods: The number of nucleated cells in each sample was estimated from the amplification of reference gene primers within the assay. To quantify the absolute abundance of each unique TCRbeta CDR3 rearrangement, sequence reads were collapsed and filtered. Productive Simpson clonality was computed per sample as the square root of Simpson's diversity index over productive rearrangements. TCRdb retrieved this table from immuneACCESS and kept in-frame rearrangements only. Not all clones are present; in checked studies, unresolved V genes account for under half, and no reason is known for the remainder. The D gene and trimming were derived from the DNA, and the V and J assignments and clone size from that table. The sample profile shows 90,000 or so clones; 90% of them were found once. Roughly 7% of the sample belongs to the ten largest clones.

The chain links TRBV2 with TRBJ2-5; no D gene call is confident. This clonotype originated in a young man with COVID-19, enrolled during active disease. Sequences were obtained from peripheral blood. The CDR3 in this case is CASSEALSAETQYF. The DNA sequence is given as TGTGCCAGCAGTGAAGCATTGAGCGCGGAGACCCAGTACTTC. This CDR3, with the reference TRBV2 and TRBJ2-5 proteins standing in past its ends, gives the full variable domain EPEVTQTPSHQVTQMGQEVILRCVPISNHLYFYWYRQILGQKVEFLVSFYNNEISEKSEIFDDQFSVERPDGSNFTLKIRSTKLEDSAMYFCASSEALSAETQYFGPGTRLLVL.